The 32 T cell receptor beta chains in this list originate from one sample, sequenced in a study of radiotherapy plus CTLA-4 blockade in lung cancer. Repertoires were generated with immunoSEQ multiplex PCR, while TCRdb's copy carries only in-frame clones and drops some. This table holds some 46,000 clones, approximately 78% found once. The sample was peripheral blood, taken from a patient treated with radiotherapy plus ipilimumab. The receptors shown here come from a human donor with non-small cell lung cancer who had stable disease on radiotherapy plus ipilimumab.

The chain couples TRBV7-2 to TRBJ2-1; 7 positions agree with TRBD2. Trimming at V came to 5 bases and at J to 0 bases, leaving 1 base not matched to a gene. Germline values: CDR1 SGHTA, CDR2 FQGNSA. CDR3 length: 14 residues. The CDR3 sequence: CASSPGGSYNEQFF. The CDR3 bases are TGTGCCAGCAGCCCGGGGGGCTCCTACAATGAGCAGTTCTTC.

The CDR3, as DNA: TGTGCCAGCAGCCGCCCCTGGGCCTGGGATGAGCAGTTCTTC. The encoded protein is CASSRPWAWDEQFF. The chain couples TRBV5-6 to TRBJ2-1, with no clear D. CDR1 and CDR2 (germline): SGHDT, YYEEEE. The CDR3 has 14 amino acids. V lost 4 bases, J lost 8 bases, and 16 bases lay in between.

This clone was counted only a few times. The CDR3 spells CASSFSRQANEKLFF. CDR3 bases: TGTGCCAGCAGTTTCTCCAGACAGGCTAATGAAAAACTGTTTTTT. J is TRBJ1-4 and V is TRBV5-5; TRBD1 might be the D (6 bases). This CDR3 is 15 amino acids long. The ends were cut back, 5 bases at V and 3 bases at J, with 14 bases in the middle. From germline, CDR1 is SGHKS and CDR2 YYEKEE (reference sequence).

This rearrangement joins TRBV9 to TRBJ2-7; TRBD1 matches at 9 bases. The germline V gene encodes CDR1 SGDLS and CDR2 YYNGEE. The CDR3 is 15 residues long. Germline trimming cut 3 bases from V and 3 bases from J; bases unmatched to any gene: 7. For the CDR3, the DNA is TGTGCCAGCAGCGAAACCGGGACAGGGAACTACGAGCAGTACTTC. Protein: CASSETGTGNYEQYF.

This clone was recorded only once. The J gene is TRBJ1-3, the V gene TRBV28; 8 positions agree with TRBD1. The CDR3 contains 15 residues. Per germline, CDR1 MDHEN and CDR2 SYDVKM. With V trimmed by 8 bases and J by 0 bases, 6 bases remained unmatched. CDR3 sequence reads: CASRKTGGSGNTIYF. The CDR3 coding sequence is TGTGCCAGCCGAAAAACAGGGGGCTCTGGAAACACCATATATTTT.

The chain carries TRBV5-4 and TRBJ2-7, with 7 bases aligning to TRBD1. This CDR3 spans 13 amino acids. Germline V gives CDR1 SGHNT, CDR2 YYREEE (reference sequence). V lost 2 bases and J lost 3; bases outside the gene matches: 2. The CDR3 region has the DNA TGTGCCAGCAGCTTTTACAGGGGCTACGAGCAGTACTTC. This encodes CASSFYRGYEQYF.

Written as DNA, the CDR3 is TGTGCCAGCAGCTTGGACAGGGGGCGAGGCTACACCTTC. Translation gives CASSLDRGRGYTF. The gene calls are TRBV7-6 and TRBJ1-2; 11 bases agree with TRBD1. Germline V lookup: CDR1 SGHVS, CDR2 FNYEAQ. This CDR3 region has 13 residues. V trimming: 3 bases; J trimming: 8 bases; junction bases outside the gene matches: 2.

This rearrangement joins TRBV7-9 to TRBJ1-1, with 7 nucleotides matching TRBD1. The trim removed 5 bases at V and 1 base at J, leaving 7 bases unmatched. The CDR3 covers 15 residues. Germline CDR1 reads SEHNR; CDR2 reads FQNEAQ (reference sequence). The CDR3 region is CASSTNRGWNTEAFF. The CDR3 coding sequence is TGTGCCAGCAGCACCAACAGGGGTTGGAACACTGAAGCTTTCTTT.

This rearrangement joins TRBV6-5 to TRBJ2-3; 8 nucleotides line up with TRBD1. Germline CDR1 MNHEY, CDR2 SVGAGI. V lost 6 bases, J lost 6 bases, and 5 bases stayed unmatched. CDR3 length: 13 residues. The CDR3 sequence: CASRPTGADTQYF. DNA for the CDR3: TGTGCCAGCAGGCCGACAGGGGCCGATACGCAGTATTTT.

V and J are TRBV4-2 and TRBJ1-4; 8 bases match TRBD1. There are 19 residues in the CDR3. In germline, CDR1 is LGHNA, CDR2 YNFKEQ. Unmatched junction bases numbered 10, after V lost 1 base and J lost 0 bases. The CDR3 DNA follows: TGTGCCAGCAGCCAAGTGGGACAGGATTCATTAGCAACTAATGAAAAACTGTTTTTT. Amino acids: CASSQVGQDSLATNEKLFF.

The chain uses TRBV6-6 and TRBJ1-4, with TRBD1 matching 9 bases. Germline values: CDR1 MNHNY, CDR2 SVGAGI (reference sequence). The CDR3 has 14 residues. V trimming: 4 bases; J trimming: 4 bases; junction bases outside the gene matches: 1. The CDR3, as DNA: TGTGCCAGCAGTTGGACAGGGGATAATGAAAAACTGTTTTTT. This encodes CASSWTGDNEKLFF.

This chain links TRBV5-5 with TRBJ2-7, with D maybe TRBD2 (6 bases). With 8 bases removed from V and 5 bases from J, the gap between germline ends came to 14 bases. Per the germline V gene, CDR1 is SGHKS and CDR2 is YYEKEE (reference sequence). This CDR3 spans 12 amino acids. CDR3 amino acids: CARDRLEDEQYF. The DNA for the CDR3 is TGTGCCAGAGACAGACTAGAGGACGAGCAGTACTTC.

J is TRBJ2-2 and V is TRBV6-1; 7 nucleotides align to TRBD1. J lost 4 bases, V lost 6 bases, and 5 bases had no gene match. Germline CDR1 and CDR2: MNHNS and SASEGT. CDR3 length equals 14 residues. The CDR3 spells CASSEQGSTGELFF. The CDR3 nucleotides are TGTGCCAGCAGCGAACAGGGGAGCACCGGGGAGCTGTTTTTT.

In DNA, the CDR3 is TGTGCCAGCAGCCCGCAGCGGGGGGGGGTCACTGAAGCTTTCTTT. Protein sequence: CASSPQRGGVTEAFF. V usage is TRBV7-2 and J usage is TRBJ1-1, with a weak D call TRBD1 (5 bases). V was clipped by 5 bases and J by 4 bases, with 17 bases between them. Per germline, CDR1 SGHTA and CDR2 FQGNSA. This CDR3 contains 15 residues.

This rearrangement joins TRBV5-4 to TRBJ1-5; 11 nucleotides line up with TRBD1. Germline trimming cut 9 bases from V and 7 bases from J; bases unmatched to any gene: 6. CDR3 length equals 13 residues. The V gene's germline CDR1 is SGHNT and CDR2 YYREEE (reference sequence). The CDR3 here is CATWTGGGQPQHF. As DNA, the CDR3 is TGTGCCACCTGGACAGGGGGCGGGCAGCCCCAGCATTTT.

This chain joins TRBV5-1 and TRBJ1-2; 8 bases agree with TRBD1. Germline-derived CDR1 and CDR2 are SGHRS and YFSETQ. The CDR3 has 15 residues. The trim removed 0 bases at V and 2 bases at J, leaving 3 bases unmatched. CDR3 nucleotides: TGCGCCAGCAGCTTGGTAGACAGGGGAAACTATGGCTACACCTTC. It yields the protein CASSLVDRGNYGYTF.

The sample holds one count of this clone. V and J are TRBV19 and TRBJ1-1; TRBD1 matches 7 bases. V dropped 5 bases and J dropped 11; count of bases not matched to a gene: 8. Germline values: CDR1 LNHDA, CDR2 SQIVND (reference sequence). The CDR3 is 12 residues long. CDR3 coding DNA: TGTGCCAGTAGTTTTTTACAGGGGAACGCTTTCTTT. This codes for CASSFLQGNAFF.

The rearrangement uses TRBV5-4 and TRBJ2-3; a possible D gene is TRBD2 (6 bases). The CDR3 contains 14 residues. Germline V gives CDR1 SGHNT, CDR2 YYREEE (reference sequence). V was cut by 4 bases and J by 8 bases, with 17 bases left in between. CDR3 protein: CASSQWEVRSTQYF. Written as DNA, the CDR3 is TGTGCCAGCAGCCAATGGGAGGTTCGGAGTACGCAGTATTTT.

In its sample, this clone was seen once. V is TRBV28 and J is TRBJ2-5; 9 bases are a match to TRBD2. With 2 bases clipped from V and 5 bases from J, the junction kept 6 bases outside the gene matches. The CDR3 loop spans 15 amino acids. Germline values: CDR1 MDHEN, CDR2 SYDVKM. The CDR3 loop reads CASSLPAGGGETQYF. The CDR3 DNA is TGTGCCAGCAGTTTACCAGCGGGAGGCGGGGAGACCCAGTACTTC.

This clone is a singleton in its sample. The chain recombines TRBV27 with TRBJ2-7; 7 bases line up with TRBD1. The CDR3 sequence is 14 residues long. The germline V gene encodes CDR1 MNHEY and CDR2 SMNVEV (reference sequence). The trim removed 5 bases at V and 2 bases at J, leaving 6 bases unmatched. In nucleotides, the CDR3 is TGTGCCAGCAGTCTTAGACAGGGACCCTACGAGCAGTACTTC. It is translated as CASSLRQGPYEQYF.

The chain recombines TRBV10-3 with TRBJ2-2; D is perhaps TRBD2 (5 bases). V was clipped by 3 bases and J by 5 bases, with 16 bases between them. This CDR3 has 16 residues. Germline values: CDR1 ENHRY, CDR2 SYGVKD. CDR3 sequence: CAISDSVSVGTGELFF. The CDR3, as DNA: TGTGCCATCAGTGACTCGGTTAGCGTAGGGACCGGGGAGCTGTTTTTT.

The chain couples TRBV28 to TRBJ2-3, with 8 nucleotides matching TRBD2. The V gene end was trimmed by 6 bases and the J gene end by 2 bases; junction bases not matched to a gene: 10. Germline V gene lookup returns CDR1 MDHEN and CDR2 SYDVKM. The CDR3 runs to 16 residues. DNA for the CDR3: TGTGCCAGCAGCCAAGCCACTAGCGGAGTCACAGATACGCAGTATTTT. Amino acids: CASSQATSGVTDTQYF.

This clone was seen once. V usage is TRBV4-2 and J usage is TRBJ1-5, with a weak D call TRBD1 (5 bases). Germline V gives CDR1 LGHNA, CDR2 YNFKEQ. The CDR3 has 15 amino acids. V was pared by 4 bases and J by 7 bases, with 17 bases between. CDR3 bases: TGTGCCAGCAGCCGAGGCAAACAGGTTCAACAGCCCCAGCATTTT. This gives the protein CASSRGKQVQQPQHF.

The chain recombines TRBV5-3 with TRBJ2-7; tentatively, D is TRBD2 (7 bases). TRBV5-3 is annotated as an ORF whose role is uncertain. The V gene lost 1 base and the J gene lost 1 base, with 12 bases spanning the gap. The CDR3 covers 15 residues. CDR3 in DNA: TGTGCCAGAAGCTTGCTTGGGAGGGGGTCCTACGAGCAGTACTTC. Amino acid sequence: CARSLLGRGSYEQYF.

This sequence joins TRBV13 and TRBJ2-2, with 11 bases that match TRBD2. The CDR3 extends over 16 amino acids. Germline V gene sequence: CDR1 PRHDT, CDR2 FYEKMQ (reference sequence). Trimming took 2 bases from V and 5 from J; bases not matched to a gene: 4. The CDR3 spells CASSLTSGSLTGELFF. CDR3 DNA: TGTGCCAGCAGCTTAACTAGCGGGAGTTTGACCGGGGAGCTGTTTTTT.

This clone appeared once. This CDR3 is CASSIDPRTGYNEQFF. In nucleotides, the CDR3 is TGTGCCAGTAGTATAGACCCTCGCACAGGCTACAATGAGCAGTTCTTC. This chain uses TRBV19 with TRBJ2-1; D might be TRBD1 (5 bases). Germline values: CDR1 LNHDA, CDR2 SQIVND (reference sequence). Trimming removed 0 bases at V and 3 bases at J, with 12 bases between. This CDR3 is built from 16 residues. Together with reference TRBV19 and TRBJ2-1, the CDR3 gives the full variable domain: DGGITQSPKYLFRKEGQNVTLSCEQNLNHDAMYWYRQDPGQGLRLIYYSQIVNDFQKGDIAEGYSVSREKKESFPLTVTSAQKNPTAFYLCASSIDPRTGYNEQFFGPGTRLTVL.

The V and J genes are TRBV7-9 and TRBJ2-7, with TRBD1 matching 7 bases. Germline CDR1 SEHNR, CDR2 FQNEAQ (reference sequence). The CDR3 has 15 amino acids. J lost 0 bases, V lost 3 bases, and 5 bases had no gene match. The CDR3 region has the DNA TGTGCCAGCAGCTTTCTACAGGGGAACTCCTACGAGCAGTACTTC. It specifies CASSFLQGNSYEQYF. Based on the CDR3 plus reference TRBV7-9 and TRBJ2-7, the full variable domain is DTGVSQNPRHKITKRGQNVTFRCDPISEHNRLYWYRQTLGQGPEFLTYFQNEAQLEKSRLLSDRFSAERPKGSFSTLEIQRTEQGDSAMYLCASSFLQGNSYEQYFGPGTRLTVT.

The chain uses TRBV14 and TRBJ2-7; no reliable D call. V gave up 1 base and J gave up 4 bases, with 5 bases separating them. Germline values: CDR1 SGHDN, CDR2 FVKESK. This CDR3 contains 12 residues. CDR3 residues: CASSQVGYEQYF. As DNA, the CDR3 is TGTGCCAGCAGCCAAGTCGGGTACGAGCAGTACTTC.

The chain couples TRBV20-1 to TRBJ2-5, with D possibly being TRBD1 (6 bases). Trimming removed 4 bases from V and 4 bases from J, with 7 bases in between. The CDR3 has 11 amino acids. In germline, CDR1 is DFQATT, CDR2 SNEGSKA (reference sequence). The CDR3 DNA is TGCAGTGCTACAGGGGCAGAGACCCAGTACTTC. Its protein product is CSATGAETQYF.

V and J are TRBV4-3 and TRBJ2-5; TRBD2 matches at 7 bases. The CDR3 is 14 residues long. The V gene end was trimmed by 3 bases and the J gene end by 5 bases; junction bases not matched to a gene: 6. Germline assignment: CDR1 LGHNA and CDR2 YSLEER. CDR3 loop: CASSQSRGVETQYF. The CDR3, as DNA: TGCGCCAGCAGCCAGTCCCGGGGGGTCGAGACCCAGTACTTC.

The CDR3 DNA is TGCGCCAGCAGCCAATCGGACAGGGCCTCCTATGGCTACACCTTC. Translated: CASSQSDRASYGYTF. The rearrangement uses TRBV4-1 and TRBJ1-2, with 8 bases identical to TRBD1. Germline V gene sequence: CDR1 MGHRA, CDR2 YSYEKL. CDR3 length equals 15 residues. J gave up 4 bases and V 2 bases, and 6 bases lay outside the gene matches.

The V gene is TRBV7-3, the J gene TRBJ2-1; 9 bases agree with TRBD2. With V trimmed by 1 base and J by 7 bases, 8 bases remained unmatched. The CDR3 spans 16 residues. Germline lookup yields CDR1 SGHTA and CDR2 FQGTGA. As DNA, the CDR3 is TGTGCCAGCAGCTTAAATTGGGCTAGCGGGGTTAATGAGCAGTTCTTC. This codes for CASSLNWASGVNEQFF.